This TCR beta chain came from a study of a mutant IDH1 vaccine in newly diagnosed glioma. Background on the study: Vaccination started 4-6 weeks after radiotherapy alone, or with temozolomide cycles. Patients arrived already treated with radiotherapy, temozolomide, or both, most having had both.

Notes on this clone: Its antigen is still unknown.

Noted time point: week 35, safety follow-up. One vaccine dose held 300 ug of mutant IDH1 20-mer peptide and came with topical imiquimod. Eight vaccine injections were given to patients in weeks 1, 3, 5, 7, 11, 15, 19 and 23. Patients carried new grade 3 or 4 IDH1-mutant astrocytomas lacking nuclear ATRX. Assay used: immunoSEQ multiplex PCR; TCRdb lists only in-frame clones, some missing. Seen here are more than 40,000 clones, approximately 90% observed once, and the top ten hold under 7.5%. CDR3 length: 13 amino acids. V shed 0 bases and J shed 7 bases, with 9 bases lying between them. CDR1 is ENHRY, CDR2 SYGVKD, per germline.

The origin of this receptor is a middle-aged woman with glioma. This chain uses TRBV10-3 with TRBJ1-2, with TRBD1 as a possible D gene (6 bases). The source material was PBMCs, sampled from a glioma patient whose treatment included an IDH1 peptide vaccine. CDR3 loop: CAISESTGAGYTF. In nucleotides, the CDR3 is TGTGCCATCAGTGAGTCGACGGGGGCTGGCTACACCTTC.